This T cell receptor beta chain is from a study of shared clonotypes between healthy human individuals. Points from the study as a whole: The study found about 5% of naive CD4 clonotypes shared across several donors. The diversity represented, both genetic and in exposure history, was limited by few donors.

Clones were read by immunoSEQ multiplex PCR, and TCRdb kept only the in-frame ones, dropping some. The profile shows around 600,000 clones, more than 95% of them singletons. A word on this clone: The antigen remains undetermined.

V was pared by 1 base and J by 0 bases, with 11 bases between. This CDR3 has 16 amino acids. Germline CDR1 LGHNT, CDR2 FRNRAP. This chain connects TRBV12-5 to TRBJ2-3, with D tentatively TRBD1 (5 bases). The receptor was isolated from a young woman in good health. The sample was naive CD4+ T cells sorted from blood. Subset of the sample: CD45RA+ positively selected. The CDR3 DNA reads as TGTGCTAGTGGTTTGGCGACAGCGACTAGCACAGATACGCAGTATTTT. It specifies CASGLATATSTDTQYF.